Sequencing of this T cell receptor beta chain was carried out in a study of tumor-infiltrating lymphocytes in primary liver carcinoma. Overall study: These were node-negative, non-metastatic T1-T3 tumors of about 4.2 to 11 cm. Sample counts of productive TCRbeta reads spanned roughly 3.65 to 8 million; these counts were similar across tissue types. The study's findings and limits: Compared with tumor region pairs, tumor-adjacent and tumor-blood pairs overlapped less.

The CDR3 extends over 15 amino acids. CDR1 and CDR2 (germline): SGHAT, FQNNGV. Details on this clonotype: No antigen is known for it. The junction departs from germline at one end; a sequencing error may be responsible.

Germline DNA was extracted alongside blood RNA, which was obtained from unsorted whole blood. The authors made TCR beta cDNA from 400 to 600 ng total RNA with a constant-region primer. Three-round nested multiplex PCR performed with slightly modified ARM-PCR produced the TCR beta libraries. TRBV1-TRBV30 forward and Cbeta reverse primers drove the first two roughly 11-cycle rounds. Via MiXCR, TCRdb re-called the multiplex PCR reads, giving one row per CDR3 protein. The sample lists about 210,000 distinct CDR3 sequences, around 60% occurring once. J is TRBJ2-5 and V is TRBV11-2, with a possible D match to TRBD2 (5 bases). This receptor was obtained from a woman in her sixties or seventies with primary liver carcinoma and hepatitis B virus infection. Sequencing input: peripheral blood. CDR3 coding DNA: TGTGTCAGCAGCTTAGAGTATAGCGCTTACGAGACCCATTACTTC. This encodes CVSSLEYSAYETHYF.